This T cell receptor beta chain was observed in a study of T cell changes during pregnancy in multiple sclerosis. After removal of 4 bases from V and 7 bases from J, the junction contained 9 bases not matched to a gene. Looked up from germline, CDR1 is SGHNT and CDR2 is YYREEE (reference sequence). CDR3 size: 15 residues. Libraries were prepared by immunoSEQ multiplex PCR; TCRdb keeps only in-frame clonotypes and omits some of them. The sample has tens of thousands of clones, 90% to 95% seen once. The source is a female donor with multiple sclerosis, enrolled in a pregnancy study. V gene TRBV5-4 combines with J gene TRBJ1-2; 11 positions match TRBD1. The material sequenced was peripheral blood, taken in the third trimester of pregnancy. CDR3 amino acids: CASSPDGQGATGYTF. The CDR3 nucleotides read TGTGCCAGCAGCCCGGATGGACAGGGGGCCACTGGCTACACCTTC.